These T cell receptor beta chains were read from a single sample in a study of blood T cell repertoires in COVID-19. TCRdb's copy holds only in-frame clones and misses some; the assay was immunoSEQ multiplex PCR. Altogether more than 200,000 clones are present, over 75% being singletons, with the ten largest covering around 5.7%. The material sequenced was peripheral blood. Receptor source: an elderly man with acute or convalescent COVID-19. Each CDR3 is given with its conserved first and last residue. The D gene is left open where the match is weak. Where a row states a size, it is once, few, many or the class of an expanded clone; other rows omit it.

v_gene: TRBV5-1; d_gene: TRBD2; abundance: -; j_gene: TRBJ2-1; CDR3aa: CASSFASGREEQFF; CDR3nt: TGCGCCAGCAGCTTTGCTAGCGGGAGGGAGGAGCAGTTCTTC
v_gene: TRBV5-1; d_gene: -; abundance: -; j_gene: TRBJ1-5; CDR3aa: CASRLPGPTGYSNQPQHF; CDR3nt: TGCGCCAGCAGACTTCCGGGTCCTACAGGGTATAGCAATCAGCCCCAGCATTTT
v_gene: TRBV10-3; d_gene: -; abundance: -; j_gene: TRBJ2-1; CDR3aa: CAIRPTSGWVNEQFF; CDR3nt: TGTGCCATCCGACCGACTAGTGGTTGGGTCAATGAGCAGTTCTTC
v_gene: TRBV24-1; d_gene: -; abundance: -; j_gene: TRBJ1-1; CDR3aa: CATSDQGRAEAFF; CDR3nt: TGTGCCACCAGTGATCAGGGGCGCGCTGAAGCTTTCTTT
v_gene: TRBV7-3; d_gene: TRBD2; abundance: -; j_gene: TRBJ2-3; CDR3aa: CASSLRPSGRGADTQYF; CDR3nt: TGTGCCAGCAGCTTACGTCCTAGCGGGAGGGGAGCAGATACGCAGTATTTT
v_gene: TRBV3-1/TRBV3-2; d_gene: TRBD1; abundance: few; j_gene: TRBJ1-2; CDR3aa: CASSPPTGLGYGYTF; CDR3nt: TGTGCCAGCAGCCCACCGACAGGGCTTGGCTATGGCTACACCTTC
v_gene: TRBV4-2; d_gene: -; abundance: -; j_gene: TRBJ2-2; CDR3aa: CASSQAVSTGELFF; CDR3nt: TGTGCCAGCAGCCAGGCCGTCTCTACCGGGGAGCTGTTTTTT
v_gene: TRBV18; d_gene: -; abundance: once; j_gene: TRBJ1-3; CDR3aa: CASSPLEGGSGNTIYF; CDR3nt: TGTGCCAGCTCACCTTTAGAAGGGGGCTCTGGAAACACCATATATTTT
v_gene: TRBV24-1; d_gene: -; abundance: once; j_gene: TRBJ2-3; CDR3aa: CATSEHRRGSTDTQYF; CDR3nt: TGTGCCACCAGTGAACACAGGCGGGGTAGCACAGATACGCAGTATTTT
v_gene: TRBV3-1/TRBV3-2; d_gene: TRBD2; abundance: -; j_gene: TRBJ2-7; CDR3aa: CASSQDSSGTRQYEQYF; CDR3nt: TGTGCCAGCAGCCAAGATTCTTCGGGGACTAGACAATACGAGCAGTACTTC
v_gene: TRBV4-2; d_gene: TRBD2; abundance: -; j_gene: TRBJ2-7; CDR3aa: CASSQDLAGYYEQYF; CDR3nt: TGTGCCAGCAGCCAAGATCTAGCGGGATACTACGAGCAGTACTTC
v_gene: TRBV27; d_gene: TRBD2; abundance: -; j_gene: TRBJ2-5; CDR3aa: CASSFHGREPETQYF; CDR3nt: TGTGCCAGCAGTTTCCACGGGAGGGAGCCGGAGACCCAGTACTTC
v_gene: TRBV10-3; d_gene: TRBD1; abundance: -; j_gene: TRBJ1-6; CDR3aa: CATVDRVNSPLHF; CDR3nt: TGTGCCACCGTCGACAGGGTTAATTCACCCCTCCACTTT
v_gene: TRBV19; d_gene: -; abundance: once; j_gene: TRBJ1-1; CDR3aa: CASTPGPRGTEAFF; CDR3nt: TGTGCCAGTACCCCCGGTCCAAGGGGCACTGAAGCTTTCTTT
v_gene: TRBV24-1; d_gene: -; abundance: -; j_gene: TRBJ1-2; CDR3aa: CATSDFTGTYGYTF; CDR3nt: TGTGCCACCAGTGATTTTACAGGGACCTATGGCTACACCTTC
v_gene: TRBV24-1; d_gene: -; abundance: -; j_gene: TRBJ2-2; CDR3aa: CATSVDSLGTGELFF; CDR3nt: TGTGCCACCAGTGTCGACTCCCTGGGCACCGGGGAGCTGTTTTTT
v_gene: TRBV4-2; d_gene: TRBD1; abundance: few; j_gene: TRBJ2-3; CDR3aa: CASSQDRGPDTQYF; CDR3nt: TGTGCCAGCAGCCAGGACAGGGGGCCTGATACGCAGTATTTT
v_gene: TRBV4-1; d_gene: TRBD1; abundance: -; j_gene: TRBJ1-2; CDR3aa: CASSPRDREDGYTF; CDR3nt: TGCGCCAGCAGCCCCCGGGACAGGGAGGACGGCTACACCTTC
v_gene: TRBV6-1; d_gene: -; abundance: -; j_gene: TRBJ1-5; CDR3aa: CASSGGRLSSNQPQHF; CDR3nt: TGTGCCAGCAGTGGGGGGAGGCTATCTAGCAATCAGCCCCAGCATTTT
v_gene: TRBV7-9; d_gene: -; abundance: -; j_gene: TRBJ1-3; CDR3aa: CASITWPTGNTIYF; CDR3nt: TGTGCCAGCATCACGTGGCCAACTGGAAACACCATATATTTT
v_gene: TRBV6-5; d_gene: TRBD2; abundance: -; j_gene: TRBJ2-1; CDR3aa: CASSLTSGAYNEQFF; CDR3nt: TGTGCCAGCAGCTTGACTAGCGGGGCTTACAATGAGCAGTTCTTC
v_gene: TRBV18; d_gene: -; abundance: -; j_gene: TRBJ2-7; CDR3aa: CASSPGGTEQYF; CDR3nt: TGTGCCAGCTCACCAGGAGGAACCGAGCAGTACTTC
v_gene: TRBV28; d_gene: -; abundance: few; j_gene: TRBJ2-3; CDR3aa: CASSLSSGTDTQYF; CDR3nt: TGTGCCAGCAGTTTATCCTCGGGGACAGATACGCAGTATTTT